This TCR beta chain originates from a study of monozygotic twins with inflammatory bowel disease. For each CDR3 protein, TCRdb gives one entry from its re-call of the 5' RACE reads, without DNA. The sample's table shows over 110,000 distinct CDR3 sequences. The CDR3 covers 14 residues. Germline assignment: CDR1 SNHLY and CDR2 FYNNEI. The source of this sequence is a human donor with ulcerative colitis or Crohn's disease, or a healthy co-twin of an affected twin (not recorded which). What was sequenced was blood. The V and J genes are TRBV2 and TRBJ1-2; without DNA, the TCRdb call of TRBD1 cannot be checked. CDR3 in amino acids: CASSAGQGEYGYTF.